This T cell receptor (beta chain) was identified during a study of human T cells and chemical hapten exposure. In the study overall: Small discrepancies in pooled library volume mainly accounted for the varying TCR yields per sample. Study outcomes and limitations: A positive correlation with patch test score was shown by PT1 expanded TCR counts.

Ten or more counts support this clonotype. What it binds is not known. V shed 7 bases and J shed 0 bases, with 12 bases lying between them. This CDR3 spans 13 amino acids. From germline, CDR1 is DFQATT and CDR2 SNEGSKA (reference sequence). Described time point: pre-sensitization, week 0. As for treatment: therapeutic diphenylcyclopropenone sensitization with weekly scalp DPC. It was from unfractionated whole blood that total RNA was extracted. Individual cDNA molecules received unique molecular identifiers in the library. TCRdb reanalysed the RACE reads using MiXCR and keeps one entry per CDR3 protein. Here the sample spans about 80,000 distinct CDR3 sequences, approximately 15% being singletons.

Specimen: whole blood, collected in connection with sensitization to the hapten diphenylcyclopropenone (DPC). V usage is TRBV20-1 and J usage is TRBJ1-1; weak D call: TRBD1 (5 bases). The sequence was obtained from a woman aged 45-60 years with alopecia areata. Some clones in this sample may be carry-over from other donors' samples. CDR3 residues: CSVSQGMNTEAFF. The CDR3 nucleotides read TGCAGTGTTAGTCAGGGCATGAACACTGAAGCTTTCTTT.